This T cell receptor beta chain appears in the sequencing data of a study of blood T cell repertoires in COVID-19 (dated by TCRdb to 2018 to 2020). For the study in its entirety: Samples covering the acute and convalescent phases of COVID-19 were provided by collaborators in the United States, Italy and Spain. The prospective study material was composed of cDNA or gDNA derived from T cells, B-cell-depleted T cells, or PBMCs. Subjects who had been exposed to COVID-19, were actively infected with it, or had recovered from it provided the deeply sampled blood TCRbeta repertoires that made up the dataset. The repertoires were released in a freely available public database meant as a resource for research on the immune response to SARS-CoV-2. Samples were obtained from the ongoing ImmuneRACE study (first 160 participants) and from over 1,000 subjects provided by 6 global collaborators. Sample metadata almost always included a de-identified subject ID, COVID-19 status, age in years and sex. HLA class I and class II types, where available, came from metadata supplied by the sample provider rather than from assay-based typing. Points the paper makes about the study in general: The amount of clinical and demographic metadata varied by source and participant and was provided uncurated.

TCRbeta CDR3 regions were amplified from genomic DNA using the immunoSEQ Assay, a bias-controlled multiplex PCR. Turning to the authors' computational methods: Nucleated cell counts per sample were estimated from amplification of reference gene primers within the assay. To quantify the absolute abundance of each unique TCRbeta CDR3 rearrangement, sequence reads were collapsed and filtered. For each sample, productive Simpson clonality was calculated as the square root of Simpson's diversity index over productive rearrangements. TCRdb took this table from immuneACCESS and kept in-frame rearrangements with V and J called. Such tables lack part of the clones; where checked against another copy, unresolved V genes explain under half of the gap, and the rest is unexplained. The DNA gave D and trimming, while V, J and clone size come from that table. The sample has hundreds of thousands of clones on record, roughly 85% of them singletons. The top ten clonotypes cover 6% to 7% of the sample.

Enrolling through a virtual design, the prospective study's participants ranged in age from roughly 18 to 100 years and lived across 24 United States geographic areas. In the prospective study, participants were assigned to cohorts based on the clinical history participants reported in a screening survey and a study questionnaire. ImmuneRACE Cohort 3 recovered participants were defined by two consecutive negative NP/OP PCR tests, healthcare professional clearance, or symptom resolution. In the prospective study, whole blood, serum and a nasopharyngeal or oropharyngeal swab were collected from each participant by mobile phlebotomists. Additional blood draws and questionnaires over an approximately 2-month period could optionally be provided by prospective study participants. Before DNA extraction, blood samples from the prospective study were shipped at room temperature or frozen. With regard to this clone: The antigen it binds to is not known. Base qualities are not at hand, and no much larger clone is one base apart.

As encoded in the germline V gene, CDR1 is SGHTA while CDR2 is FQGNSA. Its CDR3 holds 14 amino acids, cysteine through phenylalanine. The DNA shown is the 42-base CDR3, in frame from base 1. Clipping removes 5 bases from V and 4 bases from J, with 6 as the unmatched junction base count. Sequencing was carried out using PBMCs or T cells enriched from blood (not recorded which). Recombination linked TRBV7-2 to TRBJ2-5; 8 middle bases align to TRBD1. This receptor was obtained from a woman between 40 and 55 years old who had recovered from COVID-19. The sequence in DNA is TGTGCCAGCAGCCCCGCAGGGGGCTTAGAGACCCAGTACTTC. Its protein is CASSPAGGLETQYF. With the portions outside the CDR3 filled from the reference TRBV7-2 and TRBJ2-5 genes, the complete variable region becomes GAGVSQSPSNKVTEKGKDVELRCDPISGHTALYWYRQSLGQGLEFLIYFQGNSAPDKSGLPSDRFSAERTGGSVSTLTIQRTQQEDSAVYLCASSPAGGLETQYFGPGTRLLVL.